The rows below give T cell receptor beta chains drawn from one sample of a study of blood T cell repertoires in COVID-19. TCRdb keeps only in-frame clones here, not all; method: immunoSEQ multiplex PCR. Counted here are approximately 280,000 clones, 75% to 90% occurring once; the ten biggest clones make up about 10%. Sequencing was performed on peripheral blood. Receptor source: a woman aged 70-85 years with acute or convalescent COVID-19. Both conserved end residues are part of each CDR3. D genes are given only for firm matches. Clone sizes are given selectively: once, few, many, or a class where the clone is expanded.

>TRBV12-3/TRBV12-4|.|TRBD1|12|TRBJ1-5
TGTGCCAGCAGAGGGGGCTTTCAGCCCCAGCATTTT
CASRGGFQPQHF
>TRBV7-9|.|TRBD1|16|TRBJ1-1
TGTGCCAGCAGCCCCCCGGGACAGGGACCGGGAGCTGAAGCTTTCTTT
CASSPPGQGPGAEAFF
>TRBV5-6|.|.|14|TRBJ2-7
TGTGCCAGCAGCTTCCCTTCTAGGTCCTACGAGCAGTACTTC
CASSFPSRSYEQYF
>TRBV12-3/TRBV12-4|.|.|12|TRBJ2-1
TGTGCCAGCGATGGGTTACTAAATGAGCAGTTCTTC
CASDGLLNEQFF
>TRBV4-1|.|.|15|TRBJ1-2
TGCGCCAGCAGCCAAGGGGCAGGGGAGGGCTATGGCTACACCTTC
CASSQGAGEGYGYTF
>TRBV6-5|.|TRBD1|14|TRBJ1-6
TGTGCCAGCAAGACAGGACAGGGAGTTGCGCCCCTCCACTTT
CASKTGQGVAPLHF
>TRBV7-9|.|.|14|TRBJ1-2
TGTGCCAGCAGCTTCCGGGGGGCCAGGGGTGGCTACACCTTC
CASSFRGARGGYTF
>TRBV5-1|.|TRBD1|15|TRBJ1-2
TGCGCCAGCAGAGCAGGGGGCGGGCGAGACTATGGCTACACCTTC
CASRAGGGRDYGYTF
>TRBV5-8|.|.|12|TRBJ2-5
TGTGCCAGCAGCTTGTCCGCGGGGACCCAGTACTTC
CASSLSAGTQYF
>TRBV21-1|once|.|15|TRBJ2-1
TGTGCCAGCAGTCACAGGGAAGCGTTTCAAAATGAGCAGTTCTTC
CASSHREAFQNEQFF
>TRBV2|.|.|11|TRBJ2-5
TGTGCCAGCAGCGACGGGGGGACCCAGTACTTC
CASSDGGTQYF
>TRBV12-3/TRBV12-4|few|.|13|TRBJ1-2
TGTGCCAGCAGTTTAGCACTGGGCCAAGGCTACACCTTC
CASSLALGQGYTF
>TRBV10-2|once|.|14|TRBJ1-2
TGCGCCAGCAGCTACAGGGCCCGTGACTATGGCTACACCTTC
CASSYRARDYGYTF
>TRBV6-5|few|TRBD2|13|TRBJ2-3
TGTGCCAGCACTCGCGGGGGTGTGGATACGCAGTATTTT
CASTRGGVDTQYF
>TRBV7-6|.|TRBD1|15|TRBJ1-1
TGTGCCAGCAGCTCCCAGACAGGGGGCTTAACTGAAGCTTTCTTT
CASSSQTGGLTEAFF
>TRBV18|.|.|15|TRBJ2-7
TGTGCCAGCTCACCGGGGCTCGGTGATACCTACGAGCAGTACTTC
CASSPGLGDTYEQYF
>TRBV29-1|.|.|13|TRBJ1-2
TGCAGCAGTCTGGGAGGGACTACCTATGGCTACACCTTC
CSSLGGTTYGYTF
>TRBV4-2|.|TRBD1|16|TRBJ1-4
TGTGCCAGCAGCCAGGGGGGGACAGGGGGCAGTGAAAAACTGTTTTTT
CASSQGGTGGSEKLFF
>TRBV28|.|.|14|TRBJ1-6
TGTGCCAGCAGTATAGGGGGTAGGAATTCACCCCTCCACTTT
CASSIGGRNSPLHF
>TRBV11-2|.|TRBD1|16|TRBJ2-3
TGTGCCAGCAGACTAAAGGGGGACAGGGGGAGCGATACGCAGTATTTT
CASRLKGDRGSDTQYF
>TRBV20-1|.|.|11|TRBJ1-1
TGCAGTGTCCTAGGGAGCACTGAAGCTTTCTTT
CSVLGSTEAFF
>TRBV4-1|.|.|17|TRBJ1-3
TGCGCCAGCAGCCTTGGGACTTTAACGTGGGTTTACGACACCATATATTTT
CASSLGTLTWVYDTIYF
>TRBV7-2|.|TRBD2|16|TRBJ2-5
TGTGCCAGCAGCTTGACTAGCGGGGCCCAAGGAGAGACCCAGTACTTC
CASSLTSGAQGETQYF
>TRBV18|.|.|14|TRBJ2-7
TGTGCCAGCTCACCGGCGGTCCACTCCTACGAGCAGTACTTC
CASSPAVHSYEQYF
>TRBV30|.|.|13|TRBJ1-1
TGTGCCTGGAGTGTGCAGATGAACACTGAAGCTTTCTTT
CAWSVQMNTEAFF
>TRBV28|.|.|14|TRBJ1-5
TGTGCCAGCAGGTCCCCGGGACTGATTCAGCCCCAGCATTTT
CASRSPGLIQPQHF
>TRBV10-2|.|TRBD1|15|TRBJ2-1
TGCGCCAGCAGAAAAGGACAGGGCGCCTACAATGAGCAGTTCTTC
CASRKGQGAYNEQFF
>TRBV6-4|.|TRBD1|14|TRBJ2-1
TGTGCCAGCAGTGCGGACAGGCAAAGGAATGAGCAGTTCTTC
CASSADRQRNEQFF
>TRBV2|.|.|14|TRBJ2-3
TGTGCCAGCAGTGTTACTAGGGACACAGATACGCAGTATTTT
CASSVTRDTDTQYF
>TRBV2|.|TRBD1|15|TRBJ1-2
TGTGCCAGCAGTCTACGACGGGACAGCGACTATGGCTACACCTTC
CASSLRRDSDYGYTF
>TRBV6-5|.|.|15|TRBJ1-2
TGTGCCAGCAGTTACTCGGCAGGCCCCTTTCATGGCTACACCTTC
CASSYSAGPFHGYTF
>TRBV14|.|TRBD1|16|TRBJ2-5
TGTGCCAGCAGCCAAGATAGGACAGGGACATGGGAGACCCAGTACTTC
CASSQDRTGTWETQYF
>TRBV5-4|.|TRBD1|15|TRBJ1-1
TGTGCCAGCAGCTTCCAAATGGTCATACAGGGGGAAGCTTTCTTT
CASSFQMVIQGEAFF
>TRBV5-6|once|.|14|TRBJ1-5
TGTGCCAGCAGCTTGGGACTGGTCAATCAGCCCCAGCATTTT
CASSLGLVNQPQHF
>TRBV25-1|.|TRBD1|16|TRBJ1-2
TGTGCCAGCAGTGAAGGTGGGACAGGGGACAACTATGGCTACACCTTC
CASSEGGTGDNYGYTF